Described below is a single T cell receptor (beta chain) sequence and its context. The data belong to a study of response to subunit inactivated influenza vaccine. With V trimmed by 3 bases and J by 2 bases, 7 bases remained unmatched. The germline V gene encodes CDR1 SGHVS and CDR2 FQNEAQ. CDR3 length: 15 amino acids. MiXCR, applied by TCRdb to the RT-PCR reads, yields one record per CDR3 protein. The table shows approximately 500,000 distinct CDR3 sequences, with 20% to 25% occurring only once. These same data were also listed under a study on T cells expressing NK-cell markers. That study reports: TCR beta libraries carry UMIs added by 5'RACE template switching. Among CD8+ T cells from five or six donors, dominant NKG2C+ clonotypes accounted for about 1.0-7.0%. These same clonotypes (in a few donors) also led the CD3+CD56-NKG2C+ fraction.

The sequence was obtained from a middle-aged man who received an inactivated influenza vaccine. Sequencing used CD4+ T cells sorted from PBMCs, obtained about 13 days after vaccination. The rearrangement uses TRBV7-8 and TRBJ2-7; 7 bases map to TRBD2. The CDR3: CASSFIPSGAYEQYF. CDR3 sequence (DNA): TGTGCCAGCAGCTTTATCCCTAGCGGAGCCTACGAGCAGTACTTC.